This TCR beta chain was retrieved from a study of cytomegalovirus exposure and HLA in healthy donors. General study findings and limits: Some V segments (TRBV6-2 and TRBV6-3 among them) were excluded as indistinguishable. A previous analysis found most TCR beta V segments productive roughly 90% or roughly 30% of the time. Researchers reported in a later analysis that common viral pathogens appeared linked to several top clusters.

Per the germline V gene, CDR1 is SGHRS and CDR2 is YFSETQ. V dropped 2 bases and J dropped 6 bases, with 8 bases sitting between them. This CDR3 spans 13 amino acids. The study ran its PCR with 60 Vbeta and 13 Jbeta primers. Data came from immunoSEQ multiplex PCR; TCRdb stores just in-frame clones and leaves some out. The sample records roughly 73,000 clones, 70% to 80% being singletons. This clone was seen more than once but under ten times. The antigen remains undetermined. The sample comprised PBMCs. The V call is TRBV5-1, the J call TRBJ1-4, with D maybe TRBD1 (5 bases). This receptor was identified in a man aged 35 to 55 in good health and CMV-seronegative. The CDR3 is CASSFSRDEKLFF. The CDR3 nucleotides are TGCGCCAGCAGCTTTAGCAGGGATGAAAAACTGTTTTTT.